The subject of this entry is one TCR beta chain. The method was immunoSEQ multiplex PCR; TCRdb's version includes in-frame clones alone and lacks a portion of them. This table has 300,000 to 400,000 clones, around 87% appearing once. This record belongs to a study of blood T cell repertoires in COVID-19. Trimming cost V 6 bases and J 8 bases, with 13 bases left between them. Germline V gives CDR1 SQVTM, CDR2 ANQGSEA. The CDR3 has 11 residues. The chain combines TRBV29-1 with TRBJ1-2; tentative D call: TRBD1 (5 bases). The clonotype originates from a woman aged 55-69 years with COVID-19, enrolled during active disease. Sequencing was done on a sample of peripheral blood. CDR3 sequence reads: CSVEDNRGYTF. In nucleotides, the CDR3 is TGCAGCGTCGAGGACAACAGGGGCTACACCTTC. The entire variable domain, with the rest obtained from reference TRBV29-1 and TRBJ1-2, is as follows: SAVISQKPSRDICQRGTSLTIQCQVDSQVTMMFWYRQQPGQSLTLIATANQGSEATYESGFVIDKFPISRPNLTFSTLTVSNMSPEDSSIYLCSVEDNRGYTFGSGTRLTVV.